This T cell receptor beta chain came from a study of T cells in Graves' hyperthyroidism and ophthalmopathy. Ten or more counts support this clonotype. Germline V CDR1 and CDR2: LGHDT, YNNKEL (reference sequence). The ends lost 2 bases at V and 4 bases at J; junction bases unmatched: 5. There are 15 residues in the CDR3. The investigators amplified TCR beta CDR3 regions from RNA transcripts. The HTBI set primed first-round TCR CDR3 RT-PCR. One entry per CDR3 protein results from TCRdb running MiXCR on the multiplex PCR reads. The table has approximately 620,000 distinct CDR3 sequences, roughly 15% seen once; the top ten hold roughly 3%.

The chain has TRBV3-1 and TRBJ1-1; 9 bases are shared with TRBD1. This sequence originates from a woman aged 40 to 50 with Graves' ophthalmopathy. What was sequenced was blood. In nucleotides, the CDR3 is TGTGCCAGCAGCCAATCGGGACAGGGTGGCACTGAAGCTTTCTTT. Encoded protein: CASSQSGQGGTEAFF.